These T cell receptor beta chains were read from a single sample in a study of PD-1 blockade in classical Hodgkin lymphoma. Only in-frame clones appear in the TCRdb table, and some are missing; sequencing was by immunoSEQ multiplex PCR. The data contain about 96,000 clones, about 92% of them singletons. The input for sequencing was peripheral blood mononuclear cells (PBMCs), taken before the fourth cycle of nivolumab. These receptors all stem from a human donor with classical Hodgkin lymphoma. CDR3s include the opening cysteine and the closing phenylalanine or tryptophan. A D gene is named only where the DNA matches it firmly. Not all rows give a size; the values are once, few, many and, for expanded clones, a class.

TRBV6-1	TRBJ2-1	once	TRBD1	CASSELYRDRPYNEQFF	TGTGCCAGCAGTGAACTTTACCGGGACAGGCCCTACAATGAGCAGTTCTTC
TRBV2	TRBJ2-7	-	TRBD2	CASSQSAGGSSYEQYF	TGTGCCAGCAGTCAATCAGCGGGAGGTTCCTCCTACGAGCAGTACTTC
TRBV15	TRBJ2-1	-	TRBD2	CATSSTRLANEQFF	TGTGCCACCAGCAGCACCCGACTAGCCAATGAGCAGTTCTTC
TRBV11-3	TRBJ2-5	-	-	CASSRRTTGEEETQYF	TGTGCCAGCAGCCGCCGGACGACCGGAGAAGAGGAGACCCAGTACTTC
TRBV4-1	TRBJ1-3	-	TRBD1	CASSPLKKGQPSRGNTIYF	TGCGCCAGCAGCCCGTTAAAAAAGGGACAGCCTTCGCGTGGAAACACCATATATTTT
TRBV18	TRBJ2-7	-	-	CASSAGLYEQYF	TGTGCCAGCTCGGCAGGGCTCTACGAGCAGTACTTC
TRBV6-5	TRBJ1-2	-	-	CASSYSGGYGYTF	TGTGCCAGCAGTTACTCAGGCGGCTATGGCTACACCTTC
TRBV27	TRBJ1-1	-	-	CASRGLGVSTEAFF	TGTGCCAGCAGGGGGTTAGGGGTGAGCACTGAAGCTTTCTTT
TRBV11-1	TRBJ2-1	-	-	CASSQTWGDRYNEQFF	TGTGCCAGCAGCCAGACGTGGGGCGACCGGTACAATGAGCAGTTCTTC
TRBV19	TRBJ2-1	once	-	CASKSGLGHNEQFF	TGTGCCAGTAAAAGCGGGCTCGGTCACAATGAGCAGTTCTTC
TRBV9	TRBJ2-7	once	-	CASSPDSSSTYEQYF	TGTGCCAGCAGCCCAGACAGTAGTAGTACCTACGAGCAGTACTTC
TRBV27	TRBJ2-3	-	-	CASSRVRGAYTDTQYF	TGTGCCAGCAGTCGTGTTCGGGGGGCCTACACAGATACGCAGTATTTT
TRBV9	TRBJ1-1	-	-	CASSVAKNTEAFF	TGTGCCAGCAGCGTAGCCAAGAACACTGAAGCTTTCTTT
TRBV9	TRBJ1-5	-	TRBD1	CASSSTDRVNQPQHF	TGTGCCAGCAGCTCAACGGACAGGGTTAATCAGCCCCAGCATTTT
TRBV7-9	TRBJ1-1	-	-	CASRIPARGAEAFF	TGTGCCAGCAGAATCCCCGCGCGGGGCGCTGAAGCTTTCTTT
TRBV5-8	TRBJ1-1	-	TRBD1	CASSLQGGTEAFF	TGTGCCAGCAGCTTGCAGGGGGGCACTGAAGCTTTCTTT
TRBV10-3	TRBJ2-2	-	TRBD2	CATRPRGEGGELFF	TGTGCCACCCGACCCCGGGGGGAAGGAGGGGAGCTGTTTTTT
TRBV6-6	TRBJ2-1	-	TRBD2	CASSYSRSGRGNEQFF	TGTGCCAGCAGTTACTCGAGGAGCGGGAGAGGAAATGAGCAGTTCTTC
TRBV29-1	TRBJ2-5	-	TRBD2	CSVAGEGRSDEGSTWETQYF	TGCAGCGTTGCCGGGGAGGGTCGGAGTGACGAGGGGTCCACGTGGGAGACCCAGTACTTC
TRBV9	TRBJ2-4	-	TRBD2	CASSVEGGTSWAIQYF	TGTGCCAGCAGCGTAGAGGGCGGGACTAGCTGGGCCATTCAGTACTTC
TRBV5-1	TRBJ2-7	-	-	CASSPPMGAGYEQYF	TGCGCCAGCAGCCCCCCCATGGGAGCTGGGTACGAGCAGTACTTC
TRBV5-1	TRBJ1-2	-	-	CASSLNTGANYGYTF	TGCGCCAGCAGCTTAAACACAGGCGCTAACTATGGCTACACCTTC
TRBV27	TRBJ1-3	once	-	CASSLSGSGNTIYF	TGTGCCAGCAGTTTATCGGGATCTGGAAACACCATATATTTT
TRBV14	TRBJ2-7	-	-	CASSQLPYEQYF	TGTGCCAGCAGCCAACTCCCCTACGAGCAGTACTTC
TRBV5-4	TRBJ2-7	-	-	CASSTGRGSPYEQYF	TGTGCCAGCAGCACAGGGAGGGGGAGTCCTTACGAGCAGTACTTC
TRBV11-1	TRBJ2-1	-	TRBD2	CASSSAGWGLAGGYEQFF	TGTGCCAGCAGCTCTGCAGGCTGGGGACTAGCGGGAGGATATGAGCAGTTCTTC
TRBV2	TRBJ2-5	-	-	CASSEWTVYQETQYF	TGTGCCAGCAGTGAATGGACAGTGTACCAAGAGACCCAGTACTTC
TRBV28	TRBJ2-7	-	-	CASTFARNEQYF	TGTGCCAGCACCTTCGCAAGGAACGAGCAGTACTTC
TRBV29-1	TRBJ2-1	-	-	CSVEGGTDLNEQFF	TGCAGCGTCGAGGGAGGGACAGACCTCAATGAGCAGTTCTTC
TRBV18	TRBJ2-1	once	-	CASSPPGTEGGQFF	TGTGCCAGCTCACCACCGGGAACCGAAGGTGGGCAGTTCTTC
TRBV9	TRBJ2-7	-	TRBD1	CASSGQGYEQYF	TGTGCCAGCAGCGGACAGGGTTACGAGCAGTACTTC
TRBV5-1	TRBJ2-7	-	TRBD2	CASSSAGGPYEQYF	TGCGCCAGCAGCTCGGCGGGAGGGCCCTACGAGCAGTACTTC
TRBV10-2	TRBJ2-7	-	-	CASSGTFTGRGPSEQYF	TGCGCCAGCAGTGGAACCTTTACAGGGCGGGGCCCCTCGGAGCAGTACTTC
TRBV9	TRBJ2-3	-	-	CASGATDTQYF	TGTGCCAGCGGGGCGACAGATACGCAGTATTTT
TRBV9	TRBJ2-4	-	-	CASSAAGHPVDIQYF	TGTGCCAGCAGCGCAGCAGGTCACCCAGTTGACATTCAGTACTTC
TRBV11-2	TRBJ2-7	-	TRBD1	CASSPGTDYEQYF	TGTGCCAGCAGCCCCGGGACAGACTACGAGCAGTACTTC
TRBV28	TRBJ2-7	once	TRBD2	CASTKGLASWEQYF	TGTGCCAGCACCAAGGGACTAGCGTCATGGGAGCAGTACTTC
TRBV5-4	TRBJ2-2	once	-	CASSSWREQNTGELFF	TGTGCCAGCAGCTCGTGGCGGGAACAAAACACCGGGGAGCTGTTTTTT
TRBV4-1	TRBJ2-5	-	TRBD2	CASSPARTSGRIQYF	TGCGCCAGCAGCCCGGCACGGACTAGCGGGAGGATCCAGTACTTC
TRBV10-2	TRBJ2-7	-	-	CASSEPSSYEQYF	TGCGCCAGCAGTGAGCCCTCCTCCTACGAGCAGTACTTC
TRBV14	TRBJ2-7	-	-	CASSQVGGVYEQYF	TGTGCCAGCAGCCAAGTAGGGGGAGTCTACGAGCAGTACTTC
TRBV2	TRBJ1-4	-	TRBD1	CASRLDRGRNKEF	TGTGCCAGCAGACTCGACAGGGGGCGTAACAAAGAATTT
TRBV2	TRBJ2-1	-	TRBD2	CASSDGRTYNEQFF	TGTGCCAGCAGTGACGGGAGGACCTACAATGAGCAGTTCTTC
TRBV7-9	TRBJ2-1	-	-	CASSSGRDRVFF	TGTGCCAGCAGCTCCGGACGAGATCGCGTGTTCTTC
TRBV7-9	TRBJ1-1	-	-	CASSLALAPEAFF	TGTGCCAGCAGCTTAGCGCTCGCGCCCGAAGCTTTCTTT
TRBV11-2	TRBJ2-5	-	TRBD1	CASSRRTGGETQYF	TGTGCCAGCAGCCGGAGGACAGGTGGGGAGACCCAGTACTTC
TRBV29-1	TRBJ2-5	-	TRBD1	CSVEGVVRGQETQYF	TGCAGCGTTGAAGGGGTGGTCAGGGGGCAGGAGACCCAGTACTTC
TRBV11-2	TRBJ2-5	-	-	CASSLEGTGETQYF	TGTGCCAGCAGCTTAGAGGGCACTGGAGAGACCCAGTACTTC
TRBV7-3	TRBJ2-3	-	-	CASSPWGLTTDTQYF	TGTGCCAGCAGCCCCTGGGGCCTTACCACAGATACGCAGTATTTT
TRBV15	TRBJ2-1	few	TRBD2	CATSMLAGGYGNEQFF	TGTGCCACCAGCATGCTAGCGGGAGGGTACGGGAATGAGCAGTTCTTC
TRBV25-1	TRBJ1-1	-	-	CASSLFGGTEAFF	TGTGCCAGCAGCCTATTTGGGGGGACTGAAGCTTTCTTT
TRBV10-1	TRBJ2-1	-	TRBD2	CASSDVGTSRYNEQFF	TGCGCCAGCAGTGATGTCGGGACTAGCAGATACAATGAGCAGTTCTTC
TRBV21-1	TRBJ2-7	-	-	CASTDREEDF	TGTGCCAGCACGGACAGGGAGGAGGACTTC
TRBV21-1	TRBJ2-7	-	-	CARVVLRAYEQYF	TGTGCCAGAGTTGTCCTTCGGGCCTACGAGCAGTACTTC
TRBV4-1	TRBJ2-7	-	-	CASSQETISVSPYEQYF	TGCGCCAGCAGCCAAGAGACGATTAGCGTTAGTCCTTACGAGCAGTACTTC
TRBV5-1	TRBJ2-4	-	-	CASSLYEGLGIQYF	TGCGCCAGCAGCTTGTATGAGGGGCTGGGGATTCAGTACTTC
TRBV4-2	TRBJ2-7	-	TRBD1	CASSLTPDRSLEQYF	TGTGCCAGCAGCCTGACCCCGGACAGGTCCCTCGAGCAGTACTTC